This TCR beta chain was captured by sequencing in a study of CD8+ T cells in alopecia areata (dated by TCRdb to 2016 to 2019). Study-wide context: To study T cell clonal expansion in alopecia areata, the researchers applied high-throughput TCRbeta sequencing to both the C3H/HeJ mouse model and human patients. TCRbeta CDR3 regions were amplified by immunoSEQ multiplex PCR with 35 Vbeta forward and 13 Jbeta reverse primers. RNA was obtained with the PAXgene miRNA kit for fixed scalp, the miRNeasy kit for PBMCs, and the RNeasy kit for mouse skin. Human TCRbeta sequencing covered scalp tissue and sorted CD4+ and CD8+ peripheral blood T cells from patchy and totalis/universalis alopecia areata patients and healthy controls. Clonality in the scalp was compared among normal scalp (n=4), patchy alopecia areata scalp (n=8), and alopecia totalis/universalis scalp (n=8). Results the study describes overall, beyond this receptor: Higher clonality and more expanded CD8+ clones were observed in lesional scalp than in normal scalp, particularly in alopecia totalis/universalis, a finding suggestive of antigenic drive. Compared with mice, TCR sequences shared between patients were less clear, possibly partly because of HLA diversity across the patient population. Unlike mouse skin, which is dominated by gammadelta T cells, normal human skin has resident alphabeta T cells that are also sequenced, and this complicates analysis of the scalp TCR repertoire.

As for this clone: Which antigen it targets is not known. Per-base qualities were not stored, and no clone one base away is much larger.

Library generation was performed with the immunoSEQ multiplex PCR assay. To provide template for TCR sequencing, every sample had RNA extracted and reverse transcribed into cDNA. First-strand cDNA was synthesized with SuperScript III using a 2:1 mix of oligo-dT and random hexamers. A synthetic immune receptor repertoire was used to assess amplification bias, and residual bias was removed computationally. As for the original processing: Raw reads were preprocessed to remove errors, and CDR3 was defined by IMGT conventions from the conserved cysteine to phenylalanine. Clonality was calculated as 1 minus Shannon entropy normalized by log2 of the number of productive unique TCRs. CD4 or CD8 identity of scalp clones was inferred by cross-referencing scalp TCRbeta sequences with sorted blood CD4 and CD8 repertoires. TCRdb carries this immuneACCESS record with in-frame sequences only. Its versions omit some clonotypes, under half of them owing to an unresolved V gene in the studies checked, with the rest unexplained. The DNA gave D and trimming, while V, J and clone size come from that table. Recorded for this sample are 98,000 or so clones; 58% of them occurred a single time. The leading ten clones occupy 20% to 30% of the sample.

From alopecia areata patients, peripheral blood was collected along with lesional scalp punch biopsies. After PBMCs were isolated by density centrifugation and stained for CD3, CD4 and CD8, a FACSAria was used to sort CD4+ and CD8+ T cells. Untreated alopecia areata patients were recruited as part of a multicenter biomarker study. For five biomarker-study patients, blood CD8+ T cells were further sorted into NKG2D-low and NKG2D-high fractions. Counted from cysteine to phenylalanine, this CDR3 has 12 amino acids. The read is trimmed to its CDR3 DNA, 36 bases read in frame from base 1. V and J are truncated by 6 bases and 3 bases respectively, leaving an intervening sequence of 10 bases. The germline V gene specifies SGHDT as CDR1 and YYEEEE as CDR2.

Sequences were obtained from NKG2D-low CD8+ T cells sorted from blood. Sample cell subset or site, as interpreted from the label and publication: sorted CD8+ NKG2D-low blood T cells. The V gene is TRBV5-6 and the J gene is TRBJ2-7; a tentative D call is TRBD1 (6 bases match). The sequence was collected from a human donor with alopecia areata. In nucleotide form, the sequence is TGTGCCAGCAAGGACAGAAACTACGAGCAGTACTTC. Its protein is CASKDRNYEQYF. When the CDR3 is completed using the reference TRBV5-6 and TRBJ2-7 genes on either side, the full variable domain is DAGVTQSPTHLIKTRGQQVTLRCSPKSGHDTVSWYQQALGQGPQFIFQYYEEEERQRGNFPDRFSGHQFPNYSSELNVNALLLGDSALYLCASKDRNYEQYFGPGTRLTVT.